The sequence of this TCR beta chain was determined in a study of control samples from healthy donors and cancer patients. The CDR3 runs to 13 residues. Trimming left V 5 bases short and J 4 bases short, with 11 bases between. Per germline, CDR1 LNHDA and CDR2 SQIVND (reference sequence). This clone was recorded a few times. Produced via immunoSEQ multiplex PCR; TCRdb's table is partial and in-frame only. The sample lists 90,000 to 100,000 clones, about 80% occurring once. The chain couples TRBV19 to TRBJ1-2, with D maybe TRBD1 (5 bases). This receptor was taken from a young woman in good health. The specimen was blood. The CDR3 here is CASSADTSYGYTF. The DNA of the CDR3 is TGTGCCAGTAGTGCGGACACTAGCTATGGCTACACCTTC.